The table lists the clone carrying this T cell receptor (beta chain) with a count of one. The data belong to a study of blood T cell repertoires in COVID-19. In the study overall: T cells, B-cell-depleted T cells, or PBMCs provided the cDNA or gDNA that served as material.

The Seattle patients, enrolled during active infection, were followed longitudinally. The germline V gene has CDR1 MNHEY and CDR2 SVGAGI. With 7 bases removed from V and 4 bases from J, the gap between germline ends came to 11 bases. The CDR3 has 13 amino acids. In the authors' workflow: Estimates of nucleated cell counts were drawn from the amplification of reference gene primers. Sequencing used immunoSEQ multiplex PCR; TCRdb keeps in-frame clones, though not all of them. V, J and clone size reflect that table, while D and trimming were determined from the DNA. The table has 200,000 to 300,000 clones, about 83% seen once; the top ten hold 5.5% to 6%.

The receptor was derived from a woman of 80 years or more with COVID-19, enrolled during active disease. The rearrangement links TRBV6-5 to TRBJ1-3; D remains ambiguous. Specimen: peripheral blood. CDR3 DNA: TGTGCCAGCAAGGAGTTTGGGGGAAACACCATATATTTT. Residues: CASKEFGGNTIYF.